The entry that follows covers one TCR beta chain sequence. Using a J-beta primer mix together with a sample-barcoded 5' primer, a second PCR was run for about 6 to 12 cycles. TCRdb called the 5' RACE reads again in MiXCR, with one record for every CDR3 protein. This repertoire shows more than 1.4 million distinct CDR3 sequences, approximately 40% found once; its top ten account for roughly 7.9%. This specimen belongs to a study of blood T cells in healthy people across ages. The sequence was collected from a young woman in good health. The sample was blood.

CDR3 loop: CASSSSSPSYNEQFF. In DNA form, the CDR3 reads TGTGCCAGCAGCTCTTCTAGCCCCTCCTACAATGAGCAGTTCTTC. The rearrangement links TRBV6-2 or TRBV6-3 to TRBJ2-1; the D gene is possibly TRBD2 (5 bases). The germline CDR1 and CDR2 sequences are MNHEY and SVGEGT. The CDR3 is made up of 15 amino acids. Trimming removed 6 bases from V and 0 bases from J, with 12 bases in between.